The clone carrying this T cell receptor (beta chain) was seen once. Its target is not known. The data stem from a study of CD8 T cells in Susac syndrome. Study context: Treatment status at blood draw for the Susac syndrome patients was therapy-naive, corticosteroids, or intravenous immunoglobulin alone. Notes on the study in general: Clonal expansion was not seen in any Susac syndrome CD4+ T cell repertoire.

RNA, at about 0.5 to 1 ug, was reverse transcribed with random hexamers. TCRdb ran MiXCR on the immunoSEQ multiplex PCR reads and lists one entry per CDR3 protein. The table includes about 120,000 distinct CDR3 sequences, nearly 96% detected once. CD8+ and CD4+ T cells from blood underwent TCR beta sequencing. The sequenced sample was CD4+ T cells from PBMCs. The origin of this receptor is a human donor with Susac syndrome.

The CDR3 region is CSARADRAHEDGYTF. CDR3 nucleotides: TGCAGTGCTAGAGCGGACAGGGCCCATGAGGATGGCTACACCTTC. The rearrangement uses TRBV20-1 and TRBJ1-2; 8 nucleotides agree with TRBD1. This CDR3 is built from 15 residues. V shed 1 base and J 6 bases; nucleotides not matched to a gene: 10. Germline CDR1 and CDR2: DFQATT and SNEGSKA (reference sequence).